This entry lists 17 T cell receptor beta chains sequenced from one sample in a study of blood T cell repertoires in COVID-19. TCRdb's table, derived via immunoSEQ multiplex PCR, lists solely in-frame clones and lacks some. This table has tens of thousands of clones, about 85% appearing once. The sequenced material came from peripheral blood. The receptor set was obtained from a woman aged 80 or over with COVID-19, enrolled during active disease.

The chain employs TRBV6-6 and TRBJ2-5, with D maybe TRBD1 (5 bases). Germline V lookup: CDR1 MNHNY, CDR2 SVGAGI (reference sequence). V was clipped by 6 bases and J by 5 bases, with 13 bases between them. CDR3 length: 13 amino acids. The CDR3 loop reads CASSPPGRETQYF. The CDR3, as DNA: TGTGCCAGCAGCCCACCAGGGCGGGAGACCCAGTACTTC.

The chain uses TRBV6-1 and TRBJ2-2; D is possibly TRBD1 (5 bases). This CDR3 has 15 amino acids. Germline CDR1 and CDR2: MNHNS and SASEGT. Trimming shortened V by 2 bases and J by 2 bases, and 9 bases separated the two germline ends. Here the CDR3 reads CASSERQINTGELFF. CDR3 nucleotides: TGTGCCAGCAGTGAACGACAGATTAACACCGGGGAGCTGTTTTTT.

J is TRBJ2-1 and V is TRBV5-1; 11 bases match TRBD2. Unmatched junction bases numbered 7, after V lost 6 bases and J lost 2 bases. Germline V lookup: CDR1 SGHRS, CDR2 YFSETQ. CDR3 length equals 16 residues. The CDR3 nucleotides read TGCGCCAGCAACAAACTAGCGGGAGTCGCCTACAATGAGCAGTTCTTC. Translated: CASNKLAGVAYNEQFF.

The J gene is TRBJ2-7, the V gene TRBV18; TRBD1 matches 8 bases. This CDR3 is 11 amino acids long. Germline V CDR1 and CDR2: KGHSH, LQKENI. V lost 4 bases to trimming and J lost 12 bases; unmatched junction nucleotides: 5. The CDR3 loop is CASSLGQGRYF. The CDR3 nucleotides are TGTGCCAGCTCACTTGGACAGGGCCGGTACTTC.

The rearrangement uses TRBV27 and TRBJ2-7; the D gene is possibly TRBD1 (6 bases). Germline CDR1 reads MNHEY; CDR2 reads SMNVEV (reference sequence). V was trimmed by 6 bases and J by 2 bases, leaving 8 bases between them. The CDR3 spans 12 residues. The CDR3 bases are TGTGCCAGCAGGGACAGCCCCTACGAGCAGTACTTC. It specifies CASRDSPYEQYF.

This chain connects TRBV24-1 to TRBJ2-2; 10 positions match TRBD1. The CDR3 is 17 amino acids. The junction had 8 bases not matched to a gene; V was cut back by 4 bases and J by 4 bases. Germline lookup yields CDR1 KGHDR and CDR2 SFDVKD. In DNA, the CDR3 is TGTGCCACCAGTGACCGGCGGGACAGGGGCCTCACCGGGGAGCTGTTTTTT. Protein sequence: CATSDRRDRGLTGELFF.

CDR3 loop: CSASYNQNSPLHF. In nucleotides, the CDR3 is TGCAGTGCTAGTTACAACCAAAATTCACCCCTCCACTTT. V gene TRBV20-1 combines with J gene TRBJ1-6; D gene unclear. The CDR3 has 13 residues. From germline, CDR1 is DFQATT and CDR2 SNEGSKA (reference sequence). Trimming took off 3 bases at V and 7 bases at J, with 10 bases between the two ends.

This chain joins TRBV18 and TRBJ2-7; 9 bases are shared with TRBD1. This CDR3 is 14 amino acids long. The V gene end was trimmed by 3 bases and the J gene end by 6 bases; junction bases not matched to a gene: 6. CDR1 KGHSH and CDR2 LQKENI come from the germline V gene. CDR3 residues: CASSPRQGEGEQYF. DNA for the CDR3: TGTGCCAGCTCACCCCGACAGGGGGAGGGCGAGCAGTACTTC. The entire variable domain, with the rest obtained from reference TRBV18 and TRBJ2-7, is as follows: NAGVMQNPRHLVRRRGQEARLRCSPMKGHSHVYWYRQLPEEGLKFMVYLQKENIIDESGMPKERFSAEFPKEGPSILRIQQVVRGDSAAYFCASSPRQGEGEQYFGPGTRLTVT.

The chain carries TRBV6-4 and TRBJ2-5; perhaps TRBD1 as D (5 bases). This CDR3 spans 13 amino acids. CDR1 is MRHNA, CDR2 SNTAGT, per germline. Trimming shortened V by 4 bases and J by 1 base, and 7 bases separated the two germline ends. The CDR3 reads CASSAGPQETQYF. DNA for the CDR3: TGTGCCAGCAGTGCAGGGCCCCAAGAGACCCAGTACTTC.

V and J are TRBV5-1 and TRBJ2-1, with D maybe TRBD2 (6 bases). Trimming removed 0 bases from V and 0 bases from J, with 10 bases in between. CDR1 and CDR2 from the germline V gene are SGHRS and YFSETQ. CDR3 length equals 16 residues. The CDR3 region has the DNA TGCGCCAGCAGCTTGGAGCCAGCGGGCTCCTACAATGAGCAGTTCTTC. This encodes CASSLEPAGSYNEQFF.

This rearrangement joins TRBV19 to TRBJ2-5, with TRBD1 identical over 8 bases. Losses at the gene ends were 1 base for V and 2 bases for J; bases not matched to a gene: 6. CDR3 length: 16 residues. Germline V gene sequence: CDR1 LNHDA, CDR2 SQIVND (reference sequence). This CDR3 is CASSIAGTGHQETQYF. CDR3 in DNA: TGTGCCAGTAGTATAGCCGGGACAGGACATCAAGAGACCCAGTACTTC.

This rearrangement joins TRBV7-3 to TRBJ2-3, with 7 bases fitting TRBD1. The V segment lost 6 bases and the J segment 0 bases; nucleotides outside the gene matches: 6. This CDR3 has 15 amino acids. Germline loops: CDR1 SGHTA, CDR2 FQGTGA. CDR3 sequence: CASSPDRVSTDTQYF. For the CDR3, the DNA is TGTGCCAGCAGTCCCGACAGGGTTAGCACAGATACGCAGTATTTT.

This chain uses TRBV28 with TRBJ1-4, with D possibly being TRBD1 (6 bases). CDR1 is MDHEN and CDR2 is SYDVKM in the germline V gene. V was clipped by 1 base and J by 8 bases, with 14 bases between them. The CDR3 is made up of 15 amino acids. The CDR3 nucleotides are TGTGCCAGCAGTTTATTTCGCAGGGGTAACGAAAAACTGTTTTTT. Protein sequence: CASSLFRRGNEKLFF.

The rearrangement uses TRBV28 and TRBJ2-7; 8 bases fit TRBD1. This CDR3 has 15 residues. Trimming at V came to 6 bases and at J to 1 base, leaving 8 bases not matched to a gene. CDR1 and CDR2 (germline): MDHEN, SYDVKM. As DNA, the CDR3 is TGTGCCAGCAGGTGGACAGGGAGAATGTCCTACGAGCAGTACTTC. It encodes CASRWTGRMSYEQYF.

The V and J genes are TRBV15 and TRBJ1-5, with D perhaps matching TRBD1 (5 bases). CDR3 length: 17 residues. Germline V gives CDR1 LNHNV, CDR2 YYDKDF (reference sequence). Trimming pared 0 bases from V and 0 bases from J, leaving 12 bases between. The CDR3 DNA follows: TGTGCCACCAGCAGAGATGGCAGGGTCCGTAGCAATCAGCCCCAGCATTTT. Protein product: CATSRDGRVRSNQPQHF.

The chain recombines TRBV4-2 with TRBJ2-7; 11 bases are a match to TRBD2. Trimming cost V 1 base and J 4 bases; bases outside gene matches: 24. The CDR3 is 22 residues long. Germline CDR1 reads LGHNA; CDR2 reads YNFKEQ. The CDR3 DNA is TGTGCCAGCAGCCAAGGGTCGGGTAGCGGGGGGGAGAGTGGCGAGAGGTCATACGAGCAGTACTTC. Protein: CASSQGSGSGGESGERSYEQYF.

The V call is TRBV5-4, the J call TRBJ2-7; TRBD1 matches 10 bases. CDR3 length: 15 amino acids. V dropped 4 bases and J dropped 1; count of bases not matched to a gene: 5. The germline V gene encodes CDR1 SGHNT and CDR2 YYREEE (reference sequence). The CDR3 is CASSDRGRGSYEQYF. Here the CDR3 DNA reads TGTGCCAGCAGCGACAGGGGGCGGGGGTCCTACGAGCAGTACTTC.